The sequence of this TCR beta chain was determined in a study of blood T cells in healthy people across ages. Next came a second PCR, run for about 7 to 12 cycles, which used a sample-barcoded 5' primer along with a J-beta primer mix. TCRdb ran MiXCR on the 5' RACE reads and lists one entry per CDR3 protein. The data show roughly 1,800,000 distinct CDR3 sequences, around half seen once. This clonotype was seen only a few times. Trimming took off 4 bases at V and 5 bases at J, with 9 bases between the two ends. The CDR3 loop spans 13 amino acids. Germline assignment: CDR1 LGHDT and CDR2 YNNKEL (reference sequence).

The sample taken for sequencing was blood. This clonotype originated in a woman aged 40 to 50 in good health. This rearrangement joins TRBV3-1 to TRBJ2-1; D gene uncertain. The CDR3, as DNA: TGTGCCAGCAGCCGGTTCAGCAACAATGAGCAGTTCTTC. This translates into CASSRFSNNEQFF.